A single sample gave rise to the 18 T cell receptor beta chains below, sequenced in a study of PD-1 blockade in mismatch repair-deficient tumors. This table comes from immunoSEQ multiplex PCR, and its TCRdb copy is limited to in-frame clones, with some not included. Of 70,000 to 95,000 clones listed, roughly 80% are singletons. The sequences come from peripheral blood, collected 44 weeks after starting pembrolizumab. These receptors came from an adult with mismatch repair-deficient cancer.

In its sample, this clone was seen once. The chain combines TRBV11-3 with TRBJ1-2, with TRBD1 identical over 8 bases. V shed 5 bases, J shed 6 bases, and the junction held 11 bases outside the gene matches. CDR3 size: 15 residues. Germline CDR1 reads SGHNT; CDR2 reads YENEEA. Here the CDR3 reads CASSLDRDSSDGYTF. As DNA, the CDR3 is TGTGCCAGCAGCCTGGACAGGGATTCCTCTGATGGCTACACCTTC.

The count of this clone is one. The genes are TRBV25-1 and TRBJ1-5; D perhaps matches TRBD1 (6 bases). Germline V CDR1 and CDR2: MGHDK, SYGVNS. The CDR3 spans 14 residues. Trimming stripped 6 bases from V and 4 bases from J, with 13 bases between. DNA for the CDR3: TGTGCCAGCAGCCCGGACAGTCGGAATCAGCCCCAGCATTTT. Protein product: CASSPDSRNQPQHF.

CDR3: CASSLGRNEQFF. The CDR3 region has the DNA TGTGCCAGCAGCTTAGGTCGAAATGAGCAGTTCTTC. V gene TRBV11-2 combines with J gene TRBJ2-1, with D unresolved. Germline CDR1 and CDR2: SGHAT and FQNNGV. V was cut by 1 base and J by 7 bases, with 5 bases left in between. The CDR3 contains 12 residues.

As DNA, the CDR3 is TGTGCCAGCAGTCCCCCGGGACAGTTAGGTGGCTACACCTTC. This encodes CASSPPGQLGGYTF. This rearrangement joins TRBV27 to TRBJ1-2, with 7 bases identical to TRBD1. The CDR3 extends over 14 amino acids. Germline trimming cut 5 bases from V and 7 bases from J; bases unmatched to any gene: 10. CDR1 is MNHEY and CDR2 is SMNVEV in the germline V gene (reference sequence).

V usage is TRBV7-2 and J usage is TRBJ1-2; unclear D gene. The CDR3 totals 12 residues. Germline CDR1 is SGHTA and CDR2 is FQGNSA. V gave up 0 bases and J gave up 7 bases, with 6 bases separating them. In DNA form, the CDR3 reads TGTGCCAGCAGCTTAGCGACGGGTGGCTACACCTTC. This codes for CASSLATGGYTF. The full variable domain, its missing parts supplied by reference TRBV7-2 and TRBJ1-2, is GAGVSQSPSNKVTEKGKDVELRCDPISGHTALYWYRQSLGQGLEFLIYFQGNSAPDKSGLPSDRFSAERTGGSVSTLTIQRTQQEDSAVYLCASSLATGGYTFGSGTRLTVV.

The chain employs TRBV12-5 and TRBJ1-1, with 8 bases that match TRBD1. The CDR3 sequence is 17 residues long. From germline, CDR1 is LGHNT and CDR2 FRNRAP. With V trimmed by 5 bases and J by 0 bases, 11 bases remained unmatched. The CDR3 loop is CASGGRTGTNMNTEAFF. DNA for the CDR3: TGTGCTAGTGGTGGCCGGACAGGGACCAACATGAACACTGAAGCTTTCTTT.

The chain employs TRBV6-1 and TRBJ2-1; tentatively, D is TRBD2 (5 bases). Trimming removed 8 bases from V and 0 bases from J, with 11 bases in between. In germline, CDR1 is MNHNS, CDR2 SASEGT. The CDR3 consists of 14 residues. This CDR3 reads CASEAGLSYNEQFF. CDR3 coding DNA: TGTGCCAGCGAGGCGGGCCTCTCCTACAATGAGCAGTTCTTC.

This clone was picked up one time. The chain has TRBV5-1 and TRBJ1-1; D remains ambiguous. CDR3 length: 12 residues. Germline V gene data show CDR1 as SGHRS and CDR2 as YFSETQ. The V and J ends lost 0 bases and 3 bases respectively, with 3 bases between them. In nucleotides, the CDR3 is TGCGCCAGCAGCTTGGAGGACACTGAAGCTTTCTTT. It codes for CASSLEDTEAFF.

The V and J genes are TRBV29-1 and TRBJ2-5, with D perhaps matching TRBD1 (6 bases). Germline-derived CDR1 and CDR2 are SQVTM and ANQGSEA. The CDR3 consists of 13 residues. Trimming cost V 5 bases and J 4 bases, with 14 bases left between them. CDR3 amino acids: CSVFETGRETQYF. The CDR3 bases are TGCAGCGTTTTTGAGACAGGCAGAGAGACCCAGTACTTC.

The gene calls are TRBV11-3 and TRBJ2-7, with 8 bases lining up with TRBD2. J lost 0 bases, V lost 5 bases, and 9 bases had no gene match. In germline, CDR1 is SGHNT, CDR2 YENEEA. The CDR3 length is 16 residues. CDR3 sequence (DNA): TGTGCCAGCAGCGACCCGGGACTAGGGAGCTCCTACGAGCAGTACTTC. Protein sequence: CASSDPGLGSSYEQYF.

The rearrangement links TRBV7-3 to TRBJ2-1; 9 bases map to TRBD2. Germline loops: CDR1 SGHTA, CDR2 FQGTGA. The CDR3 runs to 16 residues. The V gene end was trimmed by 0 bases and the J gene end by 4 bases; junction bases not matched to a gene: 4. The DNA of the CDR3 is TGTGCCAGCAGCTTAACTATGACTAGCGGATACAATGAGCAGTTCTTC. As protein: CASSLTMTSGYNEQFF.

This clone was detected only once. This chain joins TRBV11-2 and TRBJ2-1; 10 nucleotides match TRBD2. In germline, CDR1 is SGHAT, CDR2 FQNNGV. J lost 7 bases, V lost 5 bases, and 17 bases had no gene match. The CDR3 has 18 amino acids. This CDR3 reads CASSRKPLQREGLNEQFF. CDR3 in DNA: TGTGCCAGCAGCCGCAAACCCCTCCAGCGGGAGGGCCTTAATGAGCAGTTCTTC.

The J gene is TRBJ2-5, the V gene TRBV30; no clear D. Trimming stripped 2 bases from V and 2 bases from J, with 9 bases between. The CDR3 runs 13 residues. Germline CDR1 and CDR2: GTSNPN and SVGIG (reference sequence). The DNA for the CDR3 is TGTGCCTGGAGTTATGGGGATCAAGAGACCCAGTACTTC. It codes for CAWSYGDQETQYF.

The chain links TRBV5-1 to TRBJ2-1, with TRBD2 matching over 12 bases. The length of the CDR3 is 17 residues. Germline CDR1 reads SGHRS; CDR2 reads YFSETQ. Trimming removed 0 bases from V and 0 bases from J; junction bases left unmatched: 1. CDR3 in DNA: TGCGCCAGCAGCTTGGTGACTAGCGGGAGCTCCTACAATGAGCAGTTCTTC. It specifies CASSLVTSGSSYNEQFF.

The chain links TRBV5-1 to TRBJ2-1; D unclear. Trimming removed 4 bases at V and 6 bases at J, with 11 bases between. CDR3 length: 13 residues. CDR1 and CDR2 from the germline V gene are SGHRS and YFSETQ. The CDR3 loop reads CASSQGASNEQFF. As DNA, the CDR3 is TGCGCCAGCAGCCAAGGAGCGAGCAATGAGCAGTTCTTC.

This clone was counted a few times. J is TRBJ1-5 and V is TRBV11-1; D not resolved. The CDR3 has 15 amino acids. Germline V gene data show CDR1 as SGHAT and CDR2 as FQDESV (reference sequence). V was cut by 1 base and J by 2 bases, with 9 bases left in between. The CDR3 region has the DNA TGTGCCAGCAGCTTAGGACGGTCAGGCAATCAGCCCCAGCATTTT. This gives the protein CASSLGRSGNQPQHF.

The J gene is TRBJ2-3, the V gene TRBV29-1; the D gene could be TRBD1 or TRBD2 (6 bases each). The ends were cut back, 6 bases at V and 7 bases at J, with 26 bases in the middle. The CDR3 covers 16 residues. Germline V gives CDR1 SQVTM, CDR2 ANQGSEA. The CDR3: CSVRGHQEAPRNTQYF. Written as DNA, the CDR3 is TGCAGCGTCCGGGGGCACCAAGAGGCCCCTAGGAATACGCAGTATTTT.

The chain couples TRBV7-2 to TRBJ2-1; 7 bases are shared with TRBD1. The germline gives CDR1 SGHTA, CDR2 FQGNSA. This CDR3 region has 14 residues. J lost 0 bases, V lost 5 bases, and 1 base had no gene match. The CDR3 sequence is CASSRTGSYNEQFF. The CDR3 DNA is TGTGCCAGCAGCAGGACAGGCTCCTACAATGAGCAGTTCTTC.